The 20 T cell receptor beta chains below come from one sample, sequenced in a study of PD-L1 blockade in urothelial cancer. This table comes from immunoSEQ multiplex PCR, and its TCRdb copy is limited to in-frame clones, with some not included. The table lists tens of thousands of clones, more than 70% of them singletons. Sample time point: peripheral blood 6 weeks after treatment start. Sequenced material: PBMCs, taken around atezolizumab (anti-PD-L1) treatment. The receptors originated from a man aged 65-85 years with urothelial cancer.

The V gene is TRBV6-4, the J gene TRBJ2-2; D may be TRBD1 (6 bases). Trimming shortened V by 3 bases and J by 1 base, and 6 bases separated the two germline ends. The germline gives CDR1 MRHNA, CDR2 SNTAGT. CDR3 length: 14 amino acids. CDR3 sequence: CASSEQGNTGELFF. DNA for the CDR3: TGTGCCAGCAGTGAACAGGGGAACACCGGGGAGCTGTTTTTT.

This clone was seen once. The chain combines TRBV29-1 with TRBJ2-6; the match to TRBD1 covers 9 bases. The V and J ends lost 7 bases and 4 bases, in that order; junction bases with no gene match: 11. Germline V gene sequence: CDR1 SQVTM, CDR2 ANQGSEA. The length of the CDR3 is 16 residues. The CDR3 bases are TGCAGCGCCAAGACCGGACAGGGGAGAGGGGCCAACGTCCTGACTTTC. Translated, it gives CSAKTGQGRGANVLTF.

J is TRBJ1-1 and V is TRBV10-3, with 8 bases that match TRBD1. Per the germline V gene, CDR1 is ENHRY and CDR2 is SYGVKD. J gave up 4 bases and V 10 bases, and 23 bases lay outside the gene matches. This CDR3 is built from 18 residues. Here the CDR3 reads CATTDSRDRSLLVTEAFF. The CDR3 nucleotides are TGTGCCACCACTGACTCCCGGGACAGGTCCCTTCTCGTCACTGAAGCTTTCTTT.

The V and J genes are TRBV6-6 and TRBJ2-1, with 8 positions matching TRBD1. The V segment lost 0 bases and the J segment 6 bases; nucleotides outside the gene matches: 4. CDR3 length: 15 residues. Per germline, CDR1 MNHNY and CDR2 SVGAGI (reference sequence). CDR3 region: CASSYSGTGGNEQFF. CDR3 nucleotides: TGTGCCAGCAGTTACTCGGGAACAGGGGGCAATGAGCAGTTCTTC.

The chain is built from TRBV5-1 and TRBJ1-1; no clear D. In germline, CDR1 is SGHRS, CDR2 YFSETQ. The V end lost 4 bases, the J end lost 1 base, and 8 bases lay between the germline ends. The CDR3 loop spans 13 amino acids. CDR3 sequence reads: CASSGGPNTEAFF. In DNA form, the CDR3 reads TGCGCCAGCAGCGGCGGCCCGAACACTGAAGCTTTCTTT.

The gene calls are TRBV15 and TRBJ2-2; D ambiguous. The germline V and J ends were trimmed by 0 bases and 7 bases, with 9 bases remaining between them. Germline V CDR1 and CDR2: LNHNV, YYDKDF (reference sequence). The CDR3 is made up of 14 amino acids. CDR3 protein: CATSRDSTGGELFF. The CDR3 DNA reads TGTGCCACCAGCAGAGATAGCACGGGCGGGGAGCTGTTTTTT.

The gene calls are TRBV4-3 and TRBJ1-1, with no clear D. This CDR3 has 15 amino acids. The V gene's germline CDR1 is LGHNA and CDR2 YSLEER. Trimming took off 0 bases at V and 1 base at J, with 9 bases between the two ends. CDR3 in amino acids: CASSQEARKNTEAFF. CDR3 sequence (DNA): TGCGCCAGCAGCCAAGAAGCCAGGAAGAACACTGAAGCTTTCTTT.

V gene TRBV11-3 combines with J gene TRBJ2-1; D might be TRBD1 (6 bases). V was cut by 2 bases and J by 5 bases, with 16 bases left in between. Germline V CDR1 and CDR2: SGHNT, YENEEA. The CDR3 sequence is 16 residues long. Written as DNA, the CDR3 is TGTGCCAGCAGCTTAAGTGGGCAGGGGATAGACAATGAGCAGTTCTTC. Protein sequence: CASSLSGQGIDNEQFF.

The chain combines TRBV6-5 with TRBJ1-3, with D unresolved. Per the germline V gene, CDR1 is MNHEY and CDR2 is SVGAGI. Deletions cut 3 bases from V and 3 bases from J, with 6 bases between. The CDR3 runs 13 residues. The CDR3 DNA reads as TGTGCCAGCAGTTATCACAGTGGAAACACCATATATTTT. This translates into CASSYHSGNTIYF.

The chain uses TRBV6-1 and TRBJ2-1; 7 bases are shared with TRBD1. The CDR3 sequence is 14 residues long. CDR1 and CDR2 (germline): MNHNS, SASEGT. With V trimmed by 5 bases and J by 6 bases, 7 bases remained unmatched. CDR3 DNA sequence: TGTGCCAGCAGTCTTCAGGGGGAGACCAATGAGCAGTTCTTC. Encoded protein: CASSLQGETNEQFF.

This clone was seen a handful of times. For the CDR3, the DNA is TGTGCCATCAGTGACAGGTCCCATTATGGCTACACCTTC. Translated, it gives CAISDRSHYGYTF. V usage is TRBV10-3 and J usage is TRBJ1-2; D unresolved. The CDR3 is 13 amino acids. V lost 3 bases and J 5 bases, leaving 10 bases between the germline ends. Germline V gene sequence: CDR1 ENHRY, CDR2 SYGVKD.

The chain is built from TRBV11-2 and TRBJ2-7, with 9 bases that match TRBD1. In germline, CDR1 is SGHAT, CDR2 FQNNGV. The CDR3 has 15 amino acids. The junction had 4 bases not matched to a gene; V was cut back by 4 bases and J by 0 bases. This CDR3 reads CASSYGTGSSYEQYF. The DNA of the CDR3 is TGTGCCAGCAGCTACGGGACAGGGAGCTCCTACGAGCAGTACTTC.

The chain links TRBV5-5 to TRBJ1-2; D might be TRBD1 (6 bases). V was shortened by 4 bases and J by 5 bases, with 18 bases between the two germline ends. Germline loops: CDR1 SGHKS, CDR2 YYEKEE (reference sequence). The CDR3 is 15 amino acids. CDR3 sequence: CASSLETGTRYGYTF. The CDR3, as DNA: TGTGCCAGCAGCCTAGAAACCGGGACACGATATGGCTACACCTTC.

This chain links TRBV6-5 with TRBJ1-1, with D perhaps matching TRBD1 (6 bases). Germline lookup yields CDR1 MNHEY and CDR2 SVGAGI. The CDR3 contains 15 residues. The V end lost 4 bases, the J end lost 1 base, and 13 bases lay between the germline ends. The CDR3 loop reads CASSSLSDRNTEAFF. CDR3 sequence (DNA): TGTGCCAGCAGTTCCCTATCGGACAGGAACACTGAAGCTTTCTTT.

CDR3 in amino acids: CASSPWEYEQYF. The CDR3, as DNA: TGTGCCAGCAGCCCCTGGGAGTACGAGCAGTACTTC. V gene TRBV7-2 combines with J gene TRBJ2-7; possible D gene TRBD2, 5 bases. The CDR3 is 12 residues long. V lost 5 bases to trimming and J lost 4 bases, with 9 bases between them. Germline V gene sequence: CDR1 SGHTA, CDR2 FQGNSA.

This clone occurred once. V is TRBV12-5 and J is TRBJ2-1, with TRBD1 matching 7 bases. V dropped 4 bases and J dropped 7; count of bases not matched to a gene: 1. The germline gives CDR1 LGHNT, CDR2 FRNRAP. This CDR3 spans 12 amino acids. In nucleotides, the CDR3 is TGTGCTAGTGGTTCCAGGGGGAATGAGCAGTTCTTC. Protein product: CASGSRGNEQFF.

The CDR3 DNA sequence: TGTGCCAGCAGCTTGGGAGGTGGAGAGACCCAGTACTTC. Translating it yields CASSLGGGETQYF. The chain carries TRBV5-6 and TRBJ2-5; D is unclear. V was trimmed by 0 bases and J by 4 bases, leaving 7 bases between them. The CDR3 loop spans 13 amino acids. The germline V gene encodes CDR1 SGHDT and CDR2 YYEEEE.

V and J are TRBV18 and TRBJ1-2, with 11 bases fitting TRBD1. With V trimmed by 0 bases and J by 6 bases, 3 bases remained unmatched. Germline lookup yields CDR1 KGHSH and CDR2 LQKENI. The CDR3 is 15 amino acids. CDR3 coding DNA: TGTGCCAGCTCACCACCGGGACAGGGGGTAAATGGCTACACCTTC. Residues: CASSPPGQGVNGYTF.

This clone occurred a few times. The rearrangement uses TRBV5-4 and TRBJ2-7, with 11 bases lining up with TRBD2. Germline lookup yields CDR1 SGHNT and CDR2 YYREEE (reference sequence). This CDR3 contains 15 residues. V gave up 4 bases and J gave up 2 bases; unmatched junction bases: 5. Here the CDR3 reads CASSETSGATYEQYF. CDR3 nucleotide sequence: TGTGCCAGCAGCGAGACTAGCGGGGCGACCTACGAGCAGTACTTC.

The genes are TRBV5-4 and TRBJ2-3; D unclear. The CDR3 totals 15 residues. Germline values: CDR1 SGHNT, CDR2 YYREEE (reference sequence). Trimming stripped 5 bases from V and 2 bases from J, with 15 bases between. The CDR3 DNA follows: TGTGCCAGCAGGAAAACACCAACGTCCACAGATACGCAGTATTTT. Translating gives CASRKTPTSTDTQYF.